Below are 8 T cell receptor beta chains sequenced from a single sample in a study of CD8 T cells in Susac syndrome. Reverse transcription of roughly 0.45 to 1 ug RNA was carried out with random hexamers. TCRdb passed the immunoSEQ multiplex PCR reads through MiXCR, listing each CDR3 protein once. The data hold 150,000 to 200,000 distinct CDR3 sequences, with about 96% observed a single time. The sample taken for sequencing was CD4+ T cells from PBMCs. The receptors originated from a human donor with Susac syndrome.

The V gene is TRBV5-6, the J gene TRBJ1-3; D unclear. Deletions cut 2 bases from V and 0 bases from J, with 9 bases between. The CDR3 is 15 residues long. CDR1 and CDR2 from the germline V gene are SGHDT and YYEEEE. CDR3 residues: CASSFWQISGNTIYF. CDR3 nucleotides: TGTGCCAGCAGCTTCTGGCAGATCTCTGGAAACACCATATATTTT.

J is TRBJ2-5 and V is TRBV7-9; D is perhaps TRBD1 (7 bases). CDR1 and CDR2 (germline): SEHNR, FQNEAQ (reference sequence). CDR3 length equals 15 residues. Trimming shortened V by 1 base and J by 6 bases, and 15 bases separated the two germline ends. Written as DNA, the CDR3 is TGTGCCAGCAGCTTAGAACAGGGGAGGACGAAGACCCAGTACTTC. This gives the protein CASSLEQGRTKTQYF. Together with reference TRBV7-9 and TRBJ2-5, the CDR3 gives the full variable domain: DTGVSQNPRHKITKRGQNVTFRCDPISEHNRLYWYRQTLGQGPEFLTYFQNEAQLEKSRLLSDRFSAERPKGSFSTLEIQRTEQGDSAMYLCASSLEQGRTKTQYFGPGTRLLVL.

The rearrangement uses TRBV20-1 and TRBJ1-1, with D possibly being TRBD1 (6 bases). V was cut by 5 bases and J by 2 bases, with 15 bases left in between. Per the germline V gene, CDR1 is DFQATT and CDR2 is SNEGSKA (reference sequence). This CDR3 is 14 amino acids long. This CDR3 is CSAFDRSGNTEAFF. The CDR3 coding sequence is TGCAGTGCTTTCGACAGGTCGGGAAACACTGAAGCTTTCTTT.

The chain employs TRBV19 and TRBJ2-2; D is uncertain. V shed 3 bases and J shed 2 bases, with 4 bases lying between them. Germline V gives CDR1 LNHDA, CDR2 SQIVND (reference sequence). This CDR3 contains 13 residues. CDR3 nucleotides: TGTGCCAGTAGTATCGACAACACCGGGGAGCTGTTTTTT. It codes for CASSIDNTGELFF.

The J gene is TRBJ2-7, the V gene TRBV7-8; unclear D gene. V lost 8 bases and J 4 bases, leaving 9 bases between the germline ends. CDR1 SGHVS and CDR2 FQNEAQ come from the germline V gene. This CDR3 has 11 residues. The CDR3 region has the DNA TGTGCCAGCGGAAATCAATACGAGCAGTACTTC. Translated: CASGNQYEQYF.

This chain links TRBV30 with TRBJ1-2; D is unresolved. The CDR3 is 14 amino acids. Germline CDR1 reads GTSNPN; CDR2 reads SVGIG (reference sequence). Between the trimmed V and J ends, which lost 1 base and 1 base, there was a span of 10 bases. The chain's CDR3 is CAWSGSVVNYGYTF. CDR3 in DNA: TGTGCCTGGAGTGGCTCAGTCGTTAACTATGGCTACACCTTC.

The CDR3 region is CASSFTDGNTEAFF. CDR3 DNA: TGCGCCAGCAGCTTCACTGACGGGAACACTGAAGCTTTCTTT. The rearrangement uses TRBV5-1 and TRBJ1-1; D ambiguous. Germline values: CDR1 SGHRS, CDR2 YFSETQ. Deletions cut 2 bases from V and 1 base from J, with 9 bases between. The CDR3 runs to 14 residues.

The chain recombines TRBV27 with TRBJ1-2; 7 bases match TRBD1. V lost 8 bases to trimming and J lost 2 bases; unmatched junction nucleotides: 5. Per the germline V gene, CDR1 is MNHEY and CDR2 is SMNVEV (reference sequence). The CDR3 totals 13 residues. This CDR3 is CASRDSANYGYTF. The CDR3 DNA follows: TGTGCCAGCCGGGACAGCGCGAACTATGGCTACACCTTC.